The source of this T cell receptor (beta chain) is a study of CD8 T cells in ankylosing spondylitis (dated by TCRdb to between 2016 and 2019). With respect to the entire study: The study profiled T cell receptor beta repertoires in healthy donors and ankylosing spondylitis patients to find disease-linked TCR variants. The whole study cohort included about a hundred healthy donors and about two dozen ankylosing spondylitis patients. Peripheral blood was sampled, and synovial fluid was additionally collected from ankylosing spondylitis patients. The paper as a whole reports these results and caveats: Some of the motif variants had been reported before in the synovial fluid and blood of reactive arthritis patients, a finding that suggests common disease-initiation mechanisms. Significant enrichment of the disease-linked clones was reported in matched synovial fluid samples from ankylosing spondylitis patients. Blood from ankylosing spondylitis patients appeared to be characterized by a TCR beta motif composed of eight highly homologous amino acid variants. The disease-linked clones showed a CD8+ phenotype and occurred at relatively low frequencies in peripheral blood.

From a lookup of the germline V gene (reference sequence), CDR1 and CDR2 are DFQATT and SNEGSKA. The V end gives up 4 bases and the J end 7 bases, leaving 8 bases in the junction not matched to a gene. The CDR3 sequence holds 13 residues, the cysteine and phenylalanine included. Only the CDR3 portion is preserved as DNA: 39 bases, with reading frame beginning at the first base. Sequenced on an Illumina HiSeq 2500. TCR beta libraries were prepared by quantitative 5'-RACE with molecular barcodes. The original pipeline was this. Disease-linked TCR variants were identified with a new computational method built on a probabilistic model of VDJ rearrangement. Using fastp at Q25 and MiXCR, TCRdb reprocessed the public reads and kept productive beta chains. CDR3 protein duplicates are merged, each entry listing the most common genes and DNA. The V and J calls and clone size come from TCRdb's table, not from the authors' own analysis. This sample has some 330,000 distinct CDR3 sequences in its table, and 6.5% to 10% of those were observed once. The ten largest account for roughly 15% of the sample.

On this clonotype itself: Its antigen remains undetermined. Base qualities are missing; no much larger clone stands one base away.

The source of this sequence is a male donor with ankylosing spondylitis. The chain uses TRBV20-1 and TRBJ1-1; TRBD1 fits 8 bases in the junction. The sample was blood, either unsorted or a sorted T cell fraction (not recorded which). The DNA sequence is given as TGCAGTGCTACTGGCGGGACAGGCTTTGAAGCTTTCTTT. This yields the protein CSATGGTGFEAFF.